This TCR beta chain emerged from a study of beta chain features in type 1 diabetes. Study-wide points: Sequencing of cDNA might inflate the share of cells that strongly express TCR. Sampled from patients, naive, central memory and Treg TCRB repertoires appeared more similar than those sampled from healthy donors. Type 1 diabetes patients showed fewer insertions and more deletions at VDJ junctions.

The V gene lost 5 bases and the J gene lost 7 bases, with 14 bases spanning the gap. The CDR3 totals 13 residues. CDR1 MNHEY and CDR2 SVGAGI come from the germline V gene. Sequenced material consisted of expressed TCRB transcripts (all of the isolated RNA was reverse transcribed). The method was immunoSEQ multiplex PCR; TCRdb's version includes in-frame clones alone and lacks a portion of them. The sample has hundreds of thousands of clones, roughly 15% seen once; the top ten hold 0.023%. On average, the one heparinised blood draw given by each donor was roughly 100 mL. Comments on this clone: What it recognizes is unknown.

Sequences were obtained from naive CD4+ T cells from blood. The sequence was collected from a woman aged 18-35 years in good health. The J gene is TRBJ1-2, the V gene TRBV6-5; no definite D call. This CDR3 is CASSRLRSGGYTF. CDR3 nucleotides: TGTGCCAGCAGTAGGCTCCGATCTGGTGGCTACACCTTC.